This is a list of T cell receptor beta chains from one sample in a study of shared clonotypes between healthy human individuals. Profiling relied on immunoSEQ multiplex PCR, and the TCRdb table lists in-frame clones only, not all of them. The data show 550,000 to 850,000 clones, around 77% seen once. The sequencing sample was made of memory CD4+ T cells sorted from blood. The source of these receptors is a woman in her twenties or thirties in good health. CDR3s include the opening cysteine and the closing phenylalanine or tryptophan. Fields, in order: J gene, clone size, D gene, V gene, CDR3 DNA, CDR3 protein. A D gene is named only where the DNA matches it firmly. Size is stated for part of the rows, as once, few or many counts, or as a class when the clone is expanded.

J: TRBJ2-1; size: NA; D: NA; V: TRBV18; DNA: TGTGCCAGCTCAATCACGATCAATGAGCAGTTCTTC; CDR3: CASSITINEQFF
J: TRBJ2-1; size: NA; D: NA; V: TRBV11-3; DNA: TGTGCCAGCAGCCCCTTGCCGACAGTTTACAATGAGCAGTTCTTC; CDR3: CASSPLPTVYNEQFF
J: TRBJ1-1; size: NA; D: NA; V: TRBV21-1; DNA: TGTGCCAGCAGCAAATCCCCGGCCCGAAACACTGAAGCTTTCTTT; CDR3: CASSKSPARNTEAFF
J: TRBJ2-7; size: once; D: NA; V: TRBV9; DNA: TGTGCCAGCAGCTCAGTAGTAGATGGAGCCAGCGAGCAGTACTTC; CDR3: CASSSVVDGASEQYF
J: TRBJ2-5; size: NA; D: TRBD2; V: TRBV14; DNA: TGTGCCAGCAGCCAAAGGCTAGCGGGAGGGCTGAAGACCCAGTACTTC; CDR3: CASSQRLAGGLKTQYF
J: TRBJ1-6; size: NA; D: NA; V: TRBV30; DNA: TGTGCCTGGACTTCGGGTATCGGTATTTCACCCCTCCACTTT; CDR3: CAWTSGIGISPLHF
J: TRBJ1-5; size: NA; D: TRBD1; V: TRBV19; DNA: TGTGCCAGTAGTACGACAGGGGGTGGACAGCCCCAGCATTTT; CDR3: CASSTTGGGQPQHF
J: TRBJ2-5; size: NA; D: TRBD2; V: TRBV19; DNA: TGTGCCAGTAGTATAGTCGCTCTGGGACTAGCGGGAGAGACCCAGTACTTC; CDR3: CASSIVALGLAGETQYF
J: TRBJ1-1; size: NA; D: NA; V: TRBV18; DNA: TGTGCCAGCTCACAAAGGACAGACCACGTCGGGGCTTTCTTT; CDR3: CASSQRTDHVGAFF
J: TRBJ2-3; size: few; D: NA; V: TRBV5-1; DNA: TGCGCCAGCAGTAGTAGGGGTGAAGGTACGCAGTATTTT; CDR3: CASSSRGEGTQYF
J: TRBJ2-7; size: NA; D: NA; V: TRBV7-2; DNA: TGTGCCAGCAGCTTAGCGGCGAGCGGTTCCTACGAGCAGTACTTC; CDR3: CASSLAASGSYEQYF
J: TRBJ2-3; size: NA; D: NA; V: TRBV29-1; DNA: TGCAGCGTCCTAAAGGGCGGGACAGATACGCAGTATTTT; CDR3: CSVLKGGTDTQYF
J: TRBJ2-7; size: few; D: TRBD2; V: TRBV2; DNA: TGTGCCAGCAGGGAGCGGGAGGGAGCCTACGAGCAGTACTTC; CDR3: CASREREGAYEQYF
J: TRBJ2-1; size: NA; D: TRBD2; V: TRBV18; DNA: TGTGCCAGCTCACCTTACGGGACTAGGGCCTACAATGAGCAGTTCTTC; CDR3: CASSPYGTRAYNEQFF
J: TRBJ2-6; size: NA; D: TRBD2; V: TRBV19; DNA: TGTGCCAGCGTGGGGAGGGTCGGGGCCAACGTCCTGACTTTC; CDR3: CASVGRVGANVLTF
J: TRBJ1-2; size: NA; D: TRBD1; V: TRBV2; DNA: TGTGCCGGAAGGGACAGCAACTATGGCTACACCTTC; CDR3: CAGRDSNYGYTF
J: TRBJ2-5; size: NA; D: NA; V: TRBV11-3; DNA: TGTGCCAGCAGCTTAGGGGCGGAGACCCAGTACTTC; CDR3: CASSLGAETQYF